This entry lists 10 T cell receptor beta chains sequenced from one sample in a study of cytomegalovirus exposure and HLA in healthy donors. The PCR ran on 60 Vbeta and 13 Jbeta primers. Measured with immunoSEQ multiplex PCR; TCRdb has only the in-frame clones, and not every one. The specimen's table records 100,000 to 150,000 clones. Sequenced sample: PBMCs. The receptors originated from a young man in good health and CMV-seronegative.

V and J are TRBV5-4 and TRBJ2-1, with TRBD2 matching over 8 bases. With 4 bases clipped from V and 0 bases from J, the junction kept 6 bases outside the gene matches. CDR1 is SGHNT, CDR2 YYREEE, per germline (reference sequence). The CDR3 covers 16 residues. The CDR3 sequence: CASSRSGAASYNEQFF. The CDR3 DNA reads as TGTGCCAGCAGCCGTAGCGGGGCCGCCTCCTACAATGAGCAGTTCTTC.

The gene calls are TRBV5-6 and TRBJ2-5; tentatively, D is TRBD1 (6 bases). The DNA end is a closer match to TRBJ2-7, so the J assignment may be wrong. Germline lookup yields CDR1 SGHDT and CDR2 YYEEEE. The CDR3 covers 13 residues. The CDR3 spells CASSRRGPGEQYF. CDR3 DNA sequence: TGTGCCAGCAGCCGCAGGGGCCCCGGCGAGCAGTACTTC.

This sequence joins TRBV6-1 and TRBJ1-5; D might be TRBD1 (6 bases). The CDR3 runs 13 residues. The germline CDR1 and CDR2 sequences are MNHNS and SASEGT. Trimming left V 7 bases short and J 3 bases short, with 10 bases between. The DNA for the CDR3 is TGTGCCAGCACCGGACAGCTCAATCAGCCCCAGCATTTT. It yields the protein CASTGQLNQPQHF.

This chain links TRBV7-6 with TRBJ2-7, with a possible D match to TRBD1 (6 bases). V was clipped by 0 bases and J by 2 bases, with 20 bases between them. Germline V CDR1 and CDR2: SGHVS, FNYEAQ. The CDR3 spans 18 residues. This CDR3 is CASSLAEFSDRSTYEQYF. CDR3 in DNA: TGTGCCAGCAGCTTAGCGGAGTTTTCGGACAGATCTACCTACGAGCAGTACTTC.

The V and J genes are TRBV5-1 and TRBJ2-3; 9 bases are a match to TRBD1. Germline V gives CDR1 SGHRS, CDR2 YFSETQ. CDR3 length: 16 amino acids. The ends lost 4 bases at V and 2 bases at J; junction bases unmatched: 8. CDR3 sequence reads: CASSGQGPTNTDTQYF. CDR3 bases: TGCGCCAGCAGCGGACAGGGGCCTACTAACACAGATACGCAGTATTTT. The variable domain in full, completed from reference TRBV5-1 and TRBJ2-3, reads KAGVTQTPRYLIKTRGQQVTLSCSPISGHRSVSWYQQTPGQGLQFLFEYFSETQRNKGNFPGRFSGRQFSNSRSEMNVSTLELGDSALYLCASSGQGPTNTDTQYFGPGTRLTVL.

The CDR3 DNA is TGTGCCAGCAGCCCCAGACAGGGAACTGAAGCTTTCTTT. Protein product: CASSPRQGTEAFF. The rearrangement joins TRBV2 to TRBJ1-1; 7 nucleotides agree with TRBD1. From germline, CDR1 is SNHLY and CDR2 FYNNEI. The CDR3 is 13 residues long. The junction had 6 bases not matched to a gene; V was cut back by 6 bases and J by 5 bases.

This rearrangement joins TRBV19 to TRBJ2-3, with 7 nucleotides matching TRBD1. Germline lookup yields CDR1 LNHDA and CDR2 SQIVND (reference sequence). There are 13 residues in the CDR3. The V and J ends lost 7 bases and 10 bases, in that order; junction bases with no gene match: 11. The CDR3 is CASTQIGQGAQYF. CDR3 DNA sequence: TGTGCCAGTACCCAAATCGGTCAGGGGGCGCAGTATTTT. Full variable domain (outside the CDR3, taken from reference TRBV19 and TRBJ2-3): DGGITQSPKYLFRKEGQNVTLSCEQNLNHDAMYWYRQDPGQGLRLIYYSQIVNDFQKGDIAEGYSVSREKKESFPLTVTSAQKNPTAFYLCASTQIGQGAQYFGPGTRLTVL.

The J gene is TRBJ1-5, the V gene TRBV28; D is perhaps TRBD1 (5 bases). The CDR3 runs 15 residues. V lost 6 bases and J lost 2, with 14 bases in between. CDR1 and CDR2 from the germline V gene are MDHEN and SYDVKM. As DNA, the CDR3 is TGTGCCAGCAGGCCCTCCAGGGTAGGCAATCAGCCCCAGCATTTT. Translated, it gives CASRPSRVGNQPQHF.

The CDR3 coding sequence is TGTGCCAGCAGTTACTCTACGGGAGGGGAATACGAGCAGTACTTC. It codes for CASSYSTGGEYEQYF. The genes are TRBV6-6 and TRBJ2-7; 8 positions agree with TRBD2. Germline trimming cut 0 bases from V and 4 bases from J; bases unmatched to any gene: 5. The length of the CDR3 is 15 residues. Germline V lookup: CDR1 MNHNY, CDR2 SVGAGI (reference sequence).

This sequence joins TRBV5-1 and TRBJ2-7; tentative D call: TRBD2 (6 bases). CDR3 length: 16 residues. CDR1 SGHRS and CDR2 YFSETQ come from the germline V gene. Trimming shortened V by 4 bases and J by 7 bases, and 24 bases separated the two germline ends. The DNA for the CDR3 is TGCGCCAGCAGCCTGGGTCGGGGGATAAACCTTGAAGAGCAGTACTTC. Translated: CASSLGRGINLEEQYF.